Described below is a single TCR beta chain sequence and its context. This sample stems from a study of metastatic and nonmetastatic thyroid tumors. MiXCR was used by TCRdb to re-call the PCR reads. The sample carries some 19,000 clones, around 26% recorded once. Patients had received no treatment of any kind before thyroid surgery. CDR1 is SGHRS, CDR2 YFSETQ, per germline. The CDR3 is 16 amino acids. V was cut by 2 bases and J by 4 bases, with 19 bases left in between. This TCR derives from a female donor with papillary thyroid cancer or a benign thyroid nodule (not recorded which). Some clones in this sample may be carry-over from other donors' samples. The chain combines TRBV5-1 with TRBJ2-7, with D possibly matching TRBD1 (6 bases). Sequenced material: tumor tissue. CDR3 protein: CASSFHLQGADYEQYF. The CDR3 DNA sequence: TGCGCCAGCAGCTTTCACTTACAGGGAGCTGATTACGAGCAGTACTTC. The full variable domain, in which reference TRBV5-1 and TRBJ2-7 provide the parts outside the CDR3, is KAGVTQTPRYLIKTRGQQVTLSCSPISGHRSVSWYQQTPGQGLQFLFEYFSETQRNKGNFPGRFSGRQFSNSRSEMNVSTLELGDSALYLCASSFHLQGADYEQYFGPGTRLTVT.